The clone carrying this T cell receptor beta chain was counted between two and nine times. The data stem from a study of OX40 agonist ivuxolimab in advanced cancers. Produced via immunoSEQ multiplex PCR; TCRdb's table is partial and in-frame only. The data hold more than 80,000 clones, with approximately 84% observed a single time. This sequence was found in an adult with an advanced solid tumor such as melanoma, head and neck, liver or kidney cancer. Sequences were derived from CD4+ or CD8+ T cells sorted from blood, sampled in a trial of the OX40 agonist ivuxolimab.

CDR3 amino acids: CASSFEGYRNEQFF. The CDR3 coding sequence is TGTGCCAGCAGCTTCGAGGGTTACAGGAATGAGCAGTTCTTC. The V call is TRBV7-9, the J call TRBJ2-1; D might be TRBD1 or TRBD2, each matching 5 bases. The CDR3 is 14 amino acids. V lost 3 bases, J lost 7 bases, and 13 bases lay in between. The germline V gene has CDR1 SEHNR and CDR2 FQNEAQ (reference sequence).